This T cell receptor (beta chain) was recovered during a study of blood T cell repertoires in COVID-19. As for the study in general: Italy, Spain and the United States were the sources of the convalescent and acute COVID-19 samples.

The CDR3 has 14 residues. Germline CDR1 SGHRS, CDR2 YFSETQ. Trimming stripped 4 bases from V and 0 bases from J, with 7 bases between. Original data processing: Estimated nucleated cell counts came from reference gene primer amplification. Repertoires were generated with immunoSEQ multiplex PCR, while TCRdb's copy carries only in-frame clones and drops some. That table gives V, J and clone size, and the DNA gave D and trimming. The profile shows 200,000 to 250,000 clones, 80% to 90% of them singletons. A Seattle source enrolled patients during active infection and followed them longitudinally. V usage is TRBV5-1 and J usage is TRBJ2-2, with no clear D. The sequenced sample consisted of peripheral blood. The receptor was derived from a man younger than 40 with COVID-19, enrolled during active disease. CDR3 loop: CASSPVANTGELFF. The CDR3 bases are TGCGCCAGCAGCCCCGTCGCGAACACCGGGGAGCTGTTTTTT.